This T cell receptor beta chain was found in a study of control samples from healthy donors and cancer patients. TCRdb keeps only in-frame clones here, not all; method: immunoSEQ multiplex PCR. The sample has around 100,000 clones, 92% seen once. This CDR3 is 15 amino acids long. Germline assignment: CDR1 MGHRA and CDR2 YSYEKL. V lost 5 bases and J lost 4; bases outside the gene matches: 9. Sequenced: blood. The sequence derives from a woman aged 18-29 years in good health. The J gene is TRBJ1-1, the V gene TRBV4-1; 8 bases align to TRBD1. The CDR3 sequence is CASSRPDREVTEAFF. The CDR3 DNA is TGCGCCAGCAGCAGACCGGACAGGGAGGTCACTGAAGCTTTCTTT.